The T cell receptor beta chain described here comes from a study of graft-versus-host responses after intestinal transplantation. Background on the study: Each recipient received anti-thymocyte globulin induction, then tacrolimus and steroids for about 3 years.

Germline V gene data show CDR1 as SGHNT and CDR2 as YYREEE (reference sequence). The CDR3 consists of 15 residues. V gave up 4 bases and J gave up 5 bases, with 18 bases separating them. Of note for this clone: Its specificity is unknown.

Generated by immunoSEQ multiplex PCR, the TCRdb table keeps only in-frame clones and is missing some. This sample has about 88,000 clones, with roughly nine tenths found just once. Findings and caveats of the study: The authors found GvH clones in recipient marrow, some appearing first in ileum or blood. An association linked early post-transplant HvG declines with peak circulating GvH clone levels.

The sample consisted of unstimulated CD4+ T cells sorted from spleen or lymph node cells, taken before intestinal transplant. The sequence derives from a human donor who received an intestinal transplant. V gene TRBV5-4 combines with J gene TRBJ2-5; a possible D gene is TRBD2 (6 bases). The DNA of the CDR3 is TGTGCCAGCAGCCCGCAGACTAGTTCGTTGGAGACCCAGTACTTC. This sequence encodes CASSPQTSSLETQYF.